What follows are 8 T cell receptor beta chains derived from one specimen sequenced in a study of cytomegalovirus exposure and HLA in healthy donors. PCR involved 60 Vbeta and 13 Jbeta primers. Sequencing used immunoSEQ multiplex PCR; TCRdb keeps in-frame clones, though not all of them. The sample lists approximately 110,000 clones, about 80% occurring once. Sequencing was done on a sample of PBMCs. These receptors all come from a man aged 50 to 60 in good health and CMV-seropositive.

In its sample, this clone was seen a few times. This sequence joins TRBV27 and TRBJ1-1, with D perhaps TRBD1 (5 bases). V shed 5 bases and J shed 7 bases, with 23 bases lying between them. The CDR3 contains 16 residues. The germline V gene has CDR1 MNHEY and CDR2 SMNVEV (reference sequence). The CDR3 here is CASSPGAGRAQGEAFF. The DNA for the CDR3 is TGTGCCAGCAGTCCTGGTGCAGGGAGGGCCCAGGGTGAAGCTTTCTTT.

DNA of the CDR3: TGTGCCAGCAGTTACTCTAGCGGTGACTCCTACGAGCAGTACTTC. It translates to CASSYSSGDSYEQYF. This rearrangement joins TRBV6-5 to TRBJ2-7, with TRBD2 as a possible D gene (6 bases). V lost 0 bases and J 0 bases, leaving 9 bases between the germline ends. Germline values: CDR1 MNHEY, CDR2 SVGAGI. This CDR3 contains 15 residues.

Worth noting for this clone: Other DNA sequences in the same sample also yield this CDR3. V is TRBV2 and J is TRBJ1-5, with D tentatively TRBD1 (5 bases). This CDR3 spans 14 amino acids. Looked up from germline, CDR1 is SNHLY and CDR2 is FYNNEI. V lost 3 bases and J 5 bases, leaving 11 bases between the germline ends. The CDR3 DNA sequence: TGTGCCAGCAGTGAGGGGCAGGGCTATCAGCCCCAGCATTTT. Translated, it gives CASSEGQGYQPQHF. Looking up the rest from reference TRBV2 and TRBJ1-5 gives the full variable domain: EPEVTQTPSHQVTQMGQEVILRCVPISNHLYFYWYRQILGQKVEFLVSFYNNEISEKSEIFDDQFSVERPDGSNFTLKIRSTKLEDSAMYFCASSEGQGYQPQHFGDGTRLSIL.

V gene TRBV9 combines with J gene TRBJ2-2, with D possibly being TRBD1 (6 bases). This CDR3 spans 16 amino acids. In germline, CDR1 is SGDLS, CDR2 YYNGEE. Trimming pared 2 bases from V and 0 bases from J, leaving 11 bases between. The CDR3 DNA follows: TGTGCCAGCAGCGTGGCCGGGACAACGAACACCGGGGAGCTGTTTTTT. It yields the protein CASSVAGTTNTGELFF.

The gene calls are TRBV2 and TRBJ1-5; D call uncertain. CDR1 and CDR2 from the germline V gene are SNHLY and FYNNEI. This CDR3 contains 13 residues. The V end lost 3 bases, the J end lost 7 bases, and 10 bases lay between the germline ends. CDR3 sequence: CASSDSPGQPQHF. In DNA, the CDR3 is TGTGCCAGCAGTGACAGTCCGGGACAGCCCCAGCATTTT.

The gene calls are TRBV2 and TRBJ2-7; TRBD1 aligns across 8 bases. Germline CDR1 and CDR2: SNHLY and FYNNEI. The V segment lost 8 bases and the J segment 4 bases; nucleotides outside the gene matches: 10. The length of the CDR3 is 14 residues. CDR3 DNA sequence: TGTGCCAGCGGAGGGGCCCAGGGGGCTTACGAGCAGTACTTC. Its protein is CASGGAQGAYEQYF.

The chain employs TRBV30 and TRBJ2-7, with 10 positions matching TRBD2. Germline assignment: CDR1 GTSNPN and CDR2 SVGIG (reference sequence). V lost 5 bases, J lost 4 bases, and 2 bases stayed unmatched. The CDR3 sequence is 12 residues long. Here the CDR3 DNA reads TGTGCCTGGGGGACTAGCGAATACGAGCAGTACTTC. It specifies CAWGTSEYEQYF.

This chain links TRBV19 with TRBJ1-2; D not resolved. Germline CDR1 is LNHDA and CDR2 is SQIVND (reference sequence). V was shortened by 1 base and J by 8 bases, with 20 bases between the two germline ends. The CDR3 is 16 amino acids. The CDR3 region is CASSIGPGMDSEGYTF. The CDR3 region has the DNA TGTGCCAGTAGTATAGGGCCGGGGATGGACTCGGAAGGCTACACCTTC.